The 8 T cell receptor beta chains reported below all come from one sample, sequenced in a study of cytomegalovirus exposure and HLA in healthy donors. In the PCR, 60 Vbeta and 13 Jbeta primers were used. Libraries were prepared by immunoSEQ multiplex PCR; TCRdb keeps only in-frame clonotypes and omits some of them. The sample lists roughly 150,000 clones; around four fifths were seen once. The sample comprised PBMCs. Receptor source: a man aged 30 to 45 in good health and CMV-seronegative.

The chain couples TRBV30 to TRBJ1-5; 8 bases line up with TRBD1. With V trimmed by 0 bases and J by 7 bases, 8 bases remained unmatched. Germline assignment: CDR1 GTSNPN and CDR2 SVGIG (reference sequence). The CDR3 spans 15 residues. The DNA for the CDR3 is TGTGCCTGGAGTGTTACAGGGGGTCCCAGACAGCCCCAGCATTTT. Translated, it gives CAWSVTGGPRQPQHF.

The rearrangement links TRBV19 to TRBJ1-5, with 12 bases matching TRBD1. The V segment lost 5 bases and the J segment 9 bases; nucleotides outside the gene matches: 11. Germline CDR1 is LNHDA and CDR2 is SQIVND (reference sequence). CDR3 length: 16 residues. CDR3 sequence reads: CASSSRDRGPLGPQHF. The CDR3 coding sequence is TGTGCCAGTAGTTCCAGGGACAGGGGGCCTTTGGGGCCCCAGCATTTT.

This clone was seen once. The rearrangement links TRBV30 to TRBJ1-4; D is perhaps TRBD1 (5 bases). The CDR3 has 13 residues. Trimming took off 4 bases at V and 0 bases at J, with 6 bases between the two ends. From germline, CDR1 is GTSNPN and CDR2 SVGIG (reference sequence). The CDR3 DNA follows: TGTGCCTGGACAGGGTCAACTAATGAAAAACTGTTTTTT. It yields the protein CAWTGSTNEKLFF.

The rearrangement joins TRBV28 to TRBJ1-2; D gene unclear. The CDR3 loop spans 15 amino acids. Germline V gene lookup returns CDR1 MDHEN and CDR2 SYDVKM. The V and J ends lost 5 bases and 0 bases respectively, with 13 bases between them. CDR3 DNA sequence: TGTGCCAGCAGTGCCCTTCCGGGAACTAACTATGGCTACACCTTC. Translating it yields CASSALPGTNYGYTF.

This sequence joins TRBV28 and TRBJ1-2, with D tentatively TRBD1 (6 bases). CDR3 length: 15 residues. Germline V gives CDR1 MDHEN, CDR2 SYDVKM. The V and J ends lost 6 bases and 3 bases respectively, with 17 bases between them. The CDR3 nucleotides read TGTGCCAGCAGGGGGGCGCGGGGGTATTACTATGGCTACACCTTC. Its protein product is CASRGARGYYYGYTF.

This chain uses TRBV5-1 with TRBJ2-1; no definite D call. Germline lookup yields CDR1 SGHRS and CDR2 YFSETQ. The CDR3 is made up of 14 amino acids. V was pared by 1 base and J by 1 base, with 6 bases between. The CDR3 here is CASSLPSSYNEQFF. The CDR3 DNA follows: TGCGCCAGCAGCTTGCCTAGTTCCTACAATGAGCAGTTCTTC.

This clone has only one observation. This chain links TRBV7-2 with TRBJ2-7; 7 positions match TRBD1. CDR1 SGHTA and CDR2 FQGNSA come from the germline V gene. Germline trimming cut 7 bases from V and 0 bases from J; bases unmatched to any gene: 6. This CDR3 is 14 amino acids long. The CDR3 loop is CASTYRGLSYEQYF. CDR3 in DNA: TGTGCCAGCACCTACAGGGGCCTCTCCTACGAGCAGTACTTC.

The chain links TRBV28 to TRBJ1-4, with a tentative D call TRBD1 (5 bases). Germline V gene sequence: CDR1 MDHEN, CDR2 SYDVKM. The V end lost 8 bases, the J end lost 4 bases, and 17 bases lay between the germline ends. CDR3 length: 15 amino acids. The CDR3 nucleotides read TGTGCCAGCGGTACAATGGGGAGGGGTAATGAAAAACTGTTTTTT. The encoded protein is CASGTMGRGNEKLFF. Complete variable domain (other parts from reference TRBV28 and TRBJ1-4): DVKVTQSSRYLVKRTGEKVFLECVQDMDHENMFWYRQDPGLGLRLIYFSYDVKMKEKGDIPEGYSVSREKKERFSLILESASTNQTSMYLCASGTMGRGNEKLFFGSGTQLSVL.